Below are 29 T cell receptor beta chains sequenced from a single sample in a study of cytomegalovirus exposure and HLA in healthy donors. The assay was immunoSEQ multiplex PCR, and TCRdb's table has in-frame clones only and misses some. The repertoire holds more than 110,000 clones, 70% to 90% seen once, with around 1.4% in the top ten. The specimen was PBMCs. Source of these receptors: a woman aged 30 to 39 in good health and CMV-seronegative.

CDR3 nucleotides: TGTGCCAGCAGCTTACAGCAGGGCTCCGGGGAGCTGTTTTTT. Protein product: CASSLQQGSGELFF. The chain couples TRBV11-2 to TRBJ2-2; a possible D gene is TRBD1 (5 bases). Trimming stripped 2 bases from V and 6 bases from J, with 10 bases between. The length of the CDR3 is 14 residues. Germline CDR1 SGHAT, CDR2 FQNNGV.

The chain uses TRBV18 and TRBJ2-1, with D possibly matching TRBD2 (5 bases). Germline values: CDR1 KGHSH, CDR2 LQKENI. V was trimmed by 7 bases and J by 7 bases, leaving 20 bases between them. CDR3 size: 15 residues. The CDR3 here is CASFPGFPLRNEQFF. The CDR3, as DNA: TGTGCCAGCTTTCCGGGATTTCCCCTGAGGAATGAGCAGTTCTTC.

V and J are TRBV6-6 and TRBJ2-7; 7 nucleotides agree with TRBD2. Germline V lookup: CDR1 MNHNY, CDR2 SVGAGI (reference sequence). The CDR3 has 14 amino acids. V shed 6 bases, J shed 2 bases, and the junction held 7 bases outside the gene matches. This CDR3 reads CASRVSGPTYEQYF. In DNA form, the CDR3 reads TGTGCCAGCAGGGTTAGCGGGCCTACCTACGAGCAGTACTTC.

DNA of the CDR3: TGTGCCAGCAGTCTGGGAGGTAATTCACCCCTCCACTTT. This sequence encodes CASSLGGNSPLHF. This rearrangement joins TRBV25-1 to TRBJ1-6; D is ambiguous. CDR1 and CDR2 from the germline V gene are MGHDK and SYGVNS. Trimming removed 5 bases from V and 6 bases from J, with 8 bases in between. The CDR3 extends over 13 amino acids.

This chain uses TRBV7-3 with TRBJ2-1; maybe TRBD1 (6 bases). V was pared by 6 bases and J by 0 bases, with 12 bases between. The CDR3 length is 15 residues. Germline loops: CDR1 SGHTA, CDR2 FQGTGA. As DNA, the CDR3 is TGTGCCAGCAGGAGAGGGGGAAGCTCCTACAATGAGCAGTTCTTC. Amino acid sequence: CASRRGGSSYNEQFF.

The chain recombines TRBV6-1 with TRBJ2-1, with D possibly being TRBD2 (5 bases). This CDR3 contains 11 residues. Germline V lookup: CDR1 MNHNS, CDR2 SASEGT. V lost 6 bases and J lost 10, with 10 bases in between. The CDR3, as DNA: TGTGCCAGCAGGTCGGGGAGCGAGCAGTTCTTC. Its protein is CASRSGSEQFF.

This clone was picked up a small number of times. The chain combines TRBV4-1 with TRBJ2-7, with 10 positions matching TRBD1. Germline V gene sequence: CDR1 MGHRA, CDR2 YSYEKL. V was pared by 5 bases and J by 4 bases, with 14 bases of the junction left unmatched. This CDR3 is 17 amino acids long. CDR3 residues: CASSSTLPGQGRYEQYF. The CDR3 nucleotides are TGCGCCAGCAGCTCAACCCTACCGGGACAGGGGAGGTACGAGCAGTACTTC.

The chain employs TRBV7-2 and TRBJ1-6; tentative D call: TRBD1 (6 bases). CDR1 and CDR2 from the germline V gene are SGHTA and FQGNSA. The V end lost 5 bases, the J end lost 6 bases, and 8 bases lay between the germline ends. This CDR3 has 13 amino acids. DNA of the CDR3: TGTGCCAGCAGCCAGGACAGTAATTCACCCCTCCACTTT. This gives the protein CASSQDSNSPLHF.

The chain carries TRBV5-1 and TRBJ1-3; 9 nucleotides agree with TRBD1. V gave up 3 bases and J gave up 4 bases; unmatched junction bases: 8. This CDR3 spans 16 amino acids. The V gene's germline CDR1 is SGHRS and CDR2 YFSETQ. This CDR3 reads CASSSTQGARGNTIYF. The CDR3 coding sequence is TGCGCCAGCAGCTCGACACAGGGGGCGAGAGGAAACACCATATATTTT.

The chain couples TRBV7-2 to TRBJ2-7, with D perhaps TRBD1 (5 bases). Deletions cut 2 bases from V and 2 bases from J, with 10 bases between. CDR1 is SGHTA and CDR2 is FQGNSA in the germline V gene. The CDR3 has 14 amino acids. CDR3 sequence (DNA): TGTGCCAGCAGCTTATACCAGGGAACCTACGAGCAGTACTTC. Translating it yields CASSLYQGTYEQYF.

CDR3 nucleotide sequence: TGTGCCAGCAGCAAAAGGACTAGCGCCTACAATGAGCAGTTCTTC. Translation gives CASSKRTSAYNEQFF. The gene calls are TRBV9 and TRBJ2-1, with 9 bases identical to TRBD2. Trimming removed 4 bases from V and 2 bases from J; junction bases left unmatched: 4. The germline V gene has CDR1 SGDLS and CDR2 YYNGEE. The CDR3 consists of 15 residues.

This clone was counted a few times. The chain couples TRBV11-3 to TRBJ2-7, with TRBD1 matching 11 bases. Germline CDR1 SGHNT, CDR2 YENEEA. The CDR3 totals 13 residues. With V trimmed by 5 bases and J by 5 bases, 2 bases remained unmatched. The CDR3 nucleotides are TGTGCCAGCAGCCAGGGACAGGGGGACGAGCAGTACTTC. Protein product: CASSQGQGDEQYF.

The rearrangement joins TRBV28 to TRBJ2-7; TRBD2 is a possible D gene (5 bases). Trimming cost V 0 bases and J 6 bases, with 6 bases left between them. This CDR3 contains 12 residues. Germline loops: CDR1 MDHEN, CDR2 SYDVKM. Written as DNA, the CDR3 is TGTGCCAGCAGTTTATGGGAGGCCGAGCAGTACTTC. It specifies CASSLWEAEQYF. Drawing the rest from reference TRBV28 and TRBJ2-7, the complete variable domain is DVKVTQSSRYLVKRTGEKVFLECVQDMDHENMFWYRQDPGLGLRLIYFSYDVKMKEKGDIPEGYSVSREKKERFSLILESASTNQTSMYLCASSLWEAEQYFGPGTRLTVT.

The chain is built from TRBV19 and TRBJ1-1; 8 nucleotides line up with TRBD1. Germline V gene data show CDR1 as LNHDA and CDR2 as SQIVND (reference sequence). The ends lost 3 bases at V and 1 base at J; junction bases unmatched: 4. The CDR3 totals 15 residues. CDR3 bases: TGTGCCAGTAGTATCCAGACAGGGGCGAACACTGAAGCTTTCTTT. This gives the protein CASSIQTGANTEAFF.

This clone was counted once. The chain uses TRBV7-9 and TRBJ1-2; D possibly corresponds to TRBD1 (6 bases). CDR3 length: 14 residues. V dropped 0 bases and J dropped 4 bases, with 9 bases sitting between them. Germline V gives CDR1 SEHNR, CDR2 FQNEAQ (reference sequence). DNA for the CDR3: TGTGCCAGCAGCTTAGCGACAGGTAGCTATGGCTACACCTTC. Its translation: CASSLATGSYGYTF. The variable domain in full, with the rest retrieved from reference TRBV7-9 and TRBJ1-2, is DTGVSQNPRHKITKRGQNVTFRCDPISEHNRLYWYRQTLGQGPEFLTYFQNEAQLEKSRLLSDRFSAERPKGSFSTLEIQRTEQGDSAMYLCASSLATGSYGYTFGSGTRLTVV.

This sequence joins TRBV10-3 and TRBJ2-1, with 8 positions matching TRBD2. The germline V gene encodes CDR1 ENHRY and CDR2 SYGVKD. The CDR3 covers 16 residues. V was clipped by 3 bases and J by 6 bases; unmatched bases: 10. The CDR3 loop reads CAISDRGGGGTNEQFF. For the CDR3, the DNA is TGTGCCATCAGTGATAGGGGCGGCGGGGGGACCAATGAGCAGTTCTTC.

The chain carries TRBV18 and TRBJ2-5, with 9 nucleotides matching TRBD1. With V trimmed by 3 bases and J by 7 bases, 9 bases remained unmatched. Germline CDR1 is KGHSH and CDR2 is LQKENI. The CDR3 runs 15 residues. The CDR3 DNA reads as TGTGCCAGCTCACCTGGACAGGGGAAGGTGGGGACCCAGTACTTC. Protein: CASSPGQGKVGTQYF.

The gene calls are TRBV4-2 and TRBJ1-4; the D is unclear. V lost 0 bases, J lost 8 bases, and 7 bases lay in between. Germline V gene sequence: CDR1 LGHNA, CDR2 YNFKEQ. The CDR3 extends over 13 amino acids. The CDR3 region has the DNA TGTGCCAGCAGCCAAGAGGCAGGAGAAAAACTGTTTTTT. Amino acid sequence: CASSQEAGEKLFF.

The V call is TRBV30, the J call TRBJ2-1; D is possibly TRBD1 (6 bases). V lost 0 bases, J lost 1 base, and 10 bases lay in between. The CDR3 is made up of 15 amino acids. Germline V gives CDR1 GTSNPN, CDR2 SVGIG (reference sequence). The CDR3 nucleotides read TGTGCCTGGAGTGTTGGGACACCTTCCTACAATGAGCAGTTCTTC. Translating gives CAWSVGTPSYNEQFF.

This rearrangement joins TRBV4-2 to TRBJ1-2, with D perhaps TRBD1 (5 bases). Germline values: CDR1 LGHNA, CDR2 YNFKEQ. With 6 bases removed from V and 2 bases from J, the gap between germline ends came to 13 bases. This CDR3 is built from 14 residues. The CDR3 DNA reads as TGTGCCAGCAGGCAGTGGGGGGAGAACTATGGCTACACCTTC. It yields the protein CASRQWGENYGYTF.

This rearrangement joins TRBV5-1 to TRBJ1-6, with 7 bases lining up with TRBD1. Germline V gives CDR1 SGHRS, CDR2 YFSETQ. With 3 bases clipped from V and 9 bases from J, the junction kept 6 bases outside the gene matches. The CDR3 is made up of 14 amino acids. The chain's CDR3 is CASSWDSEVSPLHF. As DNA, the CDR3 is TGCGCCAGCAGCTGGGACAGTGAAGTTTCACCCCTCCACTTT.

This chain links TRBV7-2 with TRBJ2-1, with 10 bases lining up with TRBD2. CDR1 is SGHTA and CDR2 is FQGNSA in the germline V gene. With 5 bases clipped from V and 5 bases from J, the junction kept 12 bases outside the gene matches. The CDR3 totals 17 residues. The CDR3 loop reads CASSPPGLAGGNNEQFF. CDR3 DNA: TGTGCCAGCAGCCCCCCAGGGTTAGCGGGGGGAAACAATGAGCAGTTCTTC. The complete variable domain, with remaining parts taken from reference TRBV7-2 and TRBJ2-1, reads GAGVSQSPSNKVTEKGKDVELRCDPISGHTALYWYRQSLGQGLEFLIYFQGNSAPDKSGLPSDRFSAERTGGSVSTLTIQRTQQEDSAVYLCASSPPGLAGGNNEQFFGPGTRLTVL.

The gene calls are TRBV18 and TRBJ1-6; 9 bases are shared with TRBD1. V lost 3 bases, J lost 10 bases, and 7 bases stayed unmatched. The length of the CDR3 is 15 residues. The V gene's germline CDR1 is KGHSH and CDR2 LQKENI. In nucleotides, the CDR3 is TGTGCCAGCTCACCGGGACAGGGAAGCGGATCACCCCTCCACTTT. As protein: CASSPGQGSGSPLHF. The whole variable domain, filled in from reference TRBV18 and TRBJ1-6, reads NAGVMQNPRHLVRRRGQEARLRCSPMKGHSHVYWYRQLPEEGLKFMVYLQKENIIDESGMPKERFSAEFPKEGPSILRIQQVVRGDSAAYFCASSPGQGSGSPLHFGNGTRLTVT.

CDR3: CSVVSGTDTQYF. DNA of the CDR3: TGCAGCGTTGTGTCCGGCACAGATACGCAGTATTTT. The rearrangement joins TRBV29-1 to TRBJ2-3, with D hard to call. Germline V lookup: CDR1 SQVTM, CDR2 ANQGSEA. The CDR3 has 12 amino acids. V lost 4 bases to trimming and J lost 1 base, with 6 bases between them.

The chain carries TRBV18 and TRBJ2-2; the match to TRBD2 covers 11 bases. This CDR3 is 18 amino acids long. CDR1 KGHSH and CDR2 LQKENI come from the germline V gene. The junction had 8 bases not matched to a gene; V was cut back by 5 bases and J by 0 bases. CDR3 sequence: CASSSLAGGSANTGELFF. The CDR3 DNA follows: TGTGCCAGCTCATCCCTAGCGGGGGGATCTGCGAACACCGGGGAGCTGTTTTTT.

V gene TRBV7-3 combines with J gene TRBJ2-3, with 7 nucleotides matching TRBD2. Looked up from germline, CDR1 is SGHTA and CDR2 is FQGTGA. This CDR3 region has 14 residues. With V trimmed by 1 base and J by 5 bases, 3 bases remained unmatched. CDR3 sequence reads: CASSLSGGGDTQYF. As DNA, the CDR3 is TGTGCCAGCAGCTTAAGCGGGGGAGGAGATACGCAGTATTTT. Full variable domain (rest looked up from reference TRBV7-3 and TRBJ2-3): GAGVSQTPSNKVTEKGKYVELRCDPISGHTALYWYRQSLGQGPEFLIYFQGTGAADDSGLPNDRFFAVRPEGSVSTLKIQRTERGDSAVYLCASSLSGGGDTQYFGPGTRLTVL.

This clone was seen only once. The genes are TRBV28 and TRBJ2-5, with D maybe TRBD2 (6 bases). The CDR3 totals 15 residues. V shed 4 bases and J shed 2 bases, with 14 bases lying between them. Germline assignment: CDR1 MDHEN and CDR2 SYDVKM. CDR3: CASSWAGFVQETQYF. CDR3 DNA: TGTGCCAGCAGTTGGGCGGGGTTCGTGCAAGAGACCCAGTACTTC. Filled out from reference TRBV28 and TRBJ2-5, the complete variable domain reads DVKVTQSSRYLVKRTGEKVFLECVQDMDHENMFWYRQDPGLGLRLIYFSYDVKMKEKGDIPEGYSVSREKKERFSLILESASTNQTSMYLCASSWAGFVQETQYFGPGTRLLVL.

The chain is built from TRBV5-1 and TRBJ2-1; maybe TRBD2 (5 bases). Looked up from germline, CDR1 is SGHRS and CDR2 is YFSETQ. V was trimmed by 1 base and J by 0 bases, leaving 11 bases between them. The CDR3 contains 16 residues. The CDR3, as DNA: TGCGCCAGCAGCTTGTTCGGGGAGATCTCCTACAATGAGCAGTTCTTC. As protein: CASSLFGEISYNEQFF.

This rearrangement joins TRBV9 to TRBJ1-2; 9 nucleotides align to TRBD1. The CDR3 loop spans 16 amino acids. Per germline, CDR1 SGDLS and CDR2 YYNGEE. The V segment lost 0 bases and the J segment 6 bases; nucleotides outside the gene matches: 9. CDR3 residues: CASSVDPGTGTHGYTF. The DNA for the CDR3 is TGTGCCAGCAGCGTAGATCCGGGGACAGGGACCCATGGCTACACCTTC.